Listed below are T cell receptor beta chains from one sample, sequenced in a study of blood T cells in healthy people across ages. TCRdb processed the 5' RACE reads anew with MiXCR; each CDR3 protein has one entry. In the table there are roughly 2 million distinct CDR3 sequences, 40% to 55% of which are singletons. Specimen: blood. These receptors originate from a woman aged 40 to 50 in good health. Both conserved end residues are part of each CDR3. A D gene is named only where the DNA matches it firmly. For some rows the clone size is stated as once, few or many, or as a class when expanded; others skip it.

- | - | TRBJ2-5 | TRBV9 | 13 | CASSGSSSETQYF | TGTGCCAGCAGCGGTTCTAGCTCAGAGACCCAGTACTTC
TRBD2 | - | TRBJ2-5 | TRBV7-3 | 13 | CASSSGGDETQYF | TGTGCCAGCAGCTCCGGGGGGGATGAGACCCAGTACTTC
- | - | TRBJ2-3 | TRBV4-1 | 17 | CASSAYARDSTADTQYF | TGCGCCAGCAGCGCCTACGCCAGGGATTCGACCGCGGATACGCAGTATTTT
TRBD1 | - | TRBJ1-1 | TRBV24-1 | 13 | CATSGQGGTEAFF | TGTGCCACCAGCGGACAGGGTGGGACTGAAGCTTTCTTT
- | few | TRBJ1-5 | TRBV2 | 15 | CASTQDRASNQPQHF | TGTGCCAGCACTCAAGACAGAGCAAGCAATCAGCCCCAGCATTTT
- | - | TRBJ2-5 | TRBV14 | 15 | CASSQETDLGETQYF | TGTGCCAGCAGCCAAGAGACAGATCTGGGAGAGACCCAGTACTTC
- | - | TRBJ1-2 | TRBV19 | 14 | CASSLDSSRYGYTF | TGTGCCAGTAGTCTCGACAGCAGCCGCTATGGCTACACCTTC
TRBD1 | - | TRBJ1-5 | TRBV10-3 | 14 | CAIRAQGANQPQHF | TGTGCCATCAGAGCACAGGGGGCGAATCAGCCCCAGCATTTT
- | - | TRBJ1-1 | TRBV25-1 | 14 | CASSAIGGATEAFF | TGTGCCAGCAGTGCCATAGGGGGGGCCACTGAAGCTTTCTTT
TRBD1 | - | TRBJ2-1 | TRBV28 | 16 | CASSSPLGQGQNEQFF | TGTGCCAGCAGTTCCCCCCTTGGACAGGGACAGAATGAGCAGTTCTTC
TRBD1 | - | TRBJ2-7 | TRBV28 | 14 | CASSSDRGRLEQYF | TGTGCCAGCAGTTCCGACAGGGGGCGTCTCGAGCAGTACTTC
- | - | TRBJ1-6 | TRBV21-1 | 20 | CASSSTGYRGFPFYNSPLHF | TGTGCCAGCAGCTCAACGGGATACAGGGGTTTTCCATTCTATAATTCACCCCTCCACTTT
- | - | TRBJ2-3 | TRBV29-1 | 13 | CSVGGDPTDTQYF | TGCAGCGTTGGCGGGGACCCCACAGATACGCAGTATTTT
- | - | TRBJ2-6 | TRBV6-2/TRBV6-3 | 15 | CASSFARPGANVLTF | TGTGCCAGCAGTTTCGCGAGACCTGGGGCCAACGTCCTGACTTTC
TRBD2 | - | TRBJ2-1 | TRBV5-1 | 15 | CASNFIAGGPGEQFF | TGCGCCAGCAACTTTATAGCGGGGGGGCCTGGTGAGCAGTTCTTC
TRBD2 | once | TRBJ2-7 | TRBV5-4 | 16 | CASSEGRTSGSYEQYF | TGTGCCAGCAGCGAGGGCAGGACTAGCGGGTCCTACGAGCAGTACTTC
- | - | TRBJ1-1 | TRBV5-1 | 13 | CASSLGDGRVAFF | TGCGCCAGCAGCTTAGGGGACGGACGTGTAGCTTTCTTT
- | - | TRBJ1-1 | TRBV27 | 16 | CASSLSFGGRGTEAFF | TGTGCCAGCAGTTTATCCTTTGGGGGCCGGGGCACTGAAGCTTTCTTT
- | - | TRBJ2-5 | TRBV5-1 | 14 | CASSLGPERETQYF | TGCGCCAGCAGCTTGGGGCCAGAAAGAGAGACCCAGTACTTC
- | few | TRBJ1-2 | TRBV28 | 15 | CASSFGSGSFYGYTF | TGTGCCAGCAGTTTTGGGTCAGGGAGTTTCTATGGCTACACCTTC
- | few | TRBJ2-3 | TRBV28 | 12 | CASSGTGDTQYF | TGTGCCAGCAGCGGAACGGGTGATACGCAGTATTTT
- | - | TRBJ2-7 | TRBV13 | 16 | CASSLESRDGTYEQYF | TGTGCCAGCAGCTTAGAGTCGAGGGACGGGACCTACGAGCAGTACTTC
- | few | TRBJ2-7 | TRBV4-1 | 16 | CASSQAELGSTYEQYF | TGCGCCAGCAGCCAGGCCGAATTGGGGTCGACCTACGAGCAGTACTTC
- | - | TRBJ1-3 | TRBV11-2 | 14 | CASSFQASGNTIYF | TGTGCCAGCAGCTTTCAGGCGAGCGGAAACACCATATATTTT
- | - | TRBJ2-1 | TRBV5-1 | 14 | CASSPATGFNEQFF | TGCGCCAGCAGCCCCGCGACGGGCTTTAATGAGCAGTTCTTC
TRBD1 | - | TRBJ2-7 | TRBV12-3/TRBV12-4 | 15 | CASSSPGQGLNEQYF | TGTGCCAGCAGTTCCCCGGGACAGGGGCTGAACGAGCAGTACTTC
- | - | TRBJ1-4 | TRBV12-3/TRBV12-4 | 15 | CASSPPGGGNEKLFF | TGTGCCAGCAGTCCGCCGGGGGGTGGTAATGAAAAACTGTTTTTT
- | - | TRBJ2-1 | TRBV20-1 | 15 | CSARDGAVSYNEQFF | TGCAGTGCTAGAGATGGCGCAGTCTCCTACAATGAGCAGTTCTTC
- | - | TRBJ2-3 | TRBV6-2/TRBV6-3 | 19 | CASSTIQRLAGVGTDTQYF | TGTGCCAGCAGTACGATCCAACGACTAGCAGGGGTTGGGACAGATACGCAGTATTTT
- | - | TRBJ2-7 | TRBV7-2 | 14 | CASSRRANSYEQYF | TGTGCCAGCAGCCGTCGGGCCAACTCCTACGAGCAGTACTTC
- | - | TRBJ2-1 | TRBV9 | 16 | CASSAQMLIGGNEQFF | TGTGCCAGCAGCGCCCAAATGTTGATTGGGGGCAATGAGCAGTTCTTC
TRBD2 | - | TRBJ2-7 | TRBV7-2 | 17 | CASSLGLGNGGIYEQYF | TGTGCCAGCAGCTTAGGATTGGGGAACGGGGGGATATACGAGCAGTACTTC
- | - | TRBJ2-3 | TRBV7-2 | 12 | CASIPGTDTQYF | TGTGCCAGCATTCCGGGGACAGATACGCAGTATTTT
TRBD2 | - | TRBJ2-3 | TRBV2 | 16 | CASSEGLAGGSDTQYF | TGTGCCAGCAGTGAAGGACTAGCGGGGGGGTCAGATACGCAGTATTTT
TRBD1 | - | TRBJ2-7 | TRBV7-9 | 12 | CASSADRDEQYF | TGTGCCAGCAGCGCGGACAGGGACGAGCAGTACTTC
TRBD1 | few | TRBJ1-2 | TRBV7-9 | 13 | CASRQGARDGYTF | TGTGCCAGCAGACAGGGGGCGAGGGACGGCTACACCTTC
TRBD1 | few | TRBJ2-1 | TRBV12-3/TRBV12-4 | 13 | CATGQGIYNEQFF | TGTGCTACGGGACAGGGGATCTACAATGAGCAGTTCTTC
- | - | TRBJ2-5 | TRBV20-1 | 13 | CSASQVQRNEQYF | TGCAGTGCTAGCCAGGTGCAGCGCAATGAGCAGTACTTC
TRBD1 | - | TRBJ1-6 | TRBV15 | 15 | CATSREGQDDSPLHF | TGTGCCACCAGCCGCGAGGGACAGGACGACTCACCCCTCCACTTT
- | - | TRBJ2-5 | TRBV6-1 | 15 | CASSGLGVTQETQYF | TGTGCCAGCAGTGGACTAGGGGTGACGCAAGAGACCCAGTACTTC
- | - | TRBJ2-7 | TRBV2 | 13 | CASTRRLGGEQYF | TGTGCCAGCACTCGGCGGCTAGGGGGCGAGCAGTACTTC
TRBD1 | once | TRBJ1-2 | TRBV20-1 | 14 | CSASPTGTNYGYTF | TGCAGTGCTAGCCCGACAGGGACTAACTATGGCTACACCTTC